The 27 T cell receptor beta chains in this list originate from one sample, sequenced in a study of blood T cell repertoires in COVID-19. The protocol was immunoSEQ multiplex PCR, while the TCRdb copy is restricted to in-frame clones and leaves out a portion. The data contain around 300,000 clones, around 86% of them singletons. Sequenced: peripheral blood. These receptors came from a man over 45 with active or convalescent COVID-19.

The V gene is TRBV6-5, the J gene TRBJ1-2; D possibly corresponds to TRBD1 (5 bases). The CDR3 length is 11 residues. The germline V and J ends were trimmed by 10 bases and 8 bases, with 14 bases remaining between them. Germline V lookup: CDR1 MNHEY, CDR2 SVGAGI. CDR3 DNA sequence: TGTGCCACTGCTATTAGGGGCGGCTACACCTTC. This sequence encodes CATAIRGGYTF.

CDR3 residues: CASSELGAEKLFF. CDR3 nucleotides: TGTGCCAGCAGTGAACTGGGAGCTGAAAAACTGTTTTTT. The chain employs TRBV2 and TRBJ1-4; D is unresolved. In germline, CDR1 is SNHLY, CDR2 FYNNEI. The CDR3 contains 13 residues. Trimming took 2 bases from V and 7 from J, leaving 8 bases between them.

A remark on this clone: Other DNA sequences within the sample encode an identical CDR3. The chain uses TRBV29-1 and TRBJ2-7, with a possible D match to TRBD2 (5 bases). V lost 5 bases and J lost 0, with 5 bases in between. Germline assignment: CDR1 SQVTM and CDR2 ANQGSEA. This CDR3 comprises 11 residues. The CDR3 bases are TGCAGCGTTACTAGCTCCTACGAGCAGTACTTC. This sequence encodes CSVTSSYEQYF.

The CDR3: CASSVGQNNEKLFF. Here the CDR3 DNA reads TGCGCCAGCAGCGTAGGACAGAATAATGAAAAACTGTTTTTT. This chain connects TRBV5-1 to TRBJ1-4, with D perhaps matching TRBD1 (6 bases). V gave up 4 bases and J gave up 4 bases, with 11 bases separating them. The CDR3 has 14 amino acids. Germline V gene lookup returns CDR1 SGHRS and CDR2 YFSETQ. The full variable domain, with the rest looked up from reference TRBV5-1 and TRBJ1-4, is KAGVTQTPRYLIKTRGQQVTLSCSPISGHRSVSWYQQTPGQGLQFLFEYFSETQRNKGNFPGRFSGRQFSNSRSEMNVSTLELGDSALYLCASSVGQNNEKLFFGSGTQLSVL.

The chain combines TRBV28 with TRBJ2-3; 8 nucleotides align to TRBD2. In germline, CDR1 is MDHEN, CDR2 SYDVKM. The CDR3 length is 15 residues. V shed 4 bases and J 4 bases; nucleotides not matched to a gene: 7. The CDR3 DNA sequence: TGTGCCAGCAGTTCAGCGGGAGCCCGCGCAGATACGCAGTATTTT. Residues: CASSSAGARADTQYF.

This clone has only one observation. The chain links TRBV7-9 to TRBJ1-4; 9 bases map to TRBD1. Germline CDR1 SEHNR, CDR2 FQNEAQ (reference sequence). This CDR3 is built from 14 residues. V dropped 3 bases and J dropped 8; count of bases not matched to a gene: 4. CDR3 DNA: TGTGCCAGCAGCTTGGGACAGGGAAGCGAAAAACTGTTTTTT. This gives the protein CASSLGQGSEKLFF.

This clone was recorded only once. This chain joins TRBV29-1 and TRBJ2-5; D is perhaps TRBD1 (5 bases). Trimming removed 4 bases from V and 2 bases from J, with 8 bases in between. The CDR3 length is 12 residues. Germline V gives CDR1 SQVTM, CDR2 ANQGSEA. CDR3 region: CSVGDSQETQYF. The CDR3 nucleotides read TGCAGCGTTGGCGACAGTCAAGAGACCCAGTACTTC.

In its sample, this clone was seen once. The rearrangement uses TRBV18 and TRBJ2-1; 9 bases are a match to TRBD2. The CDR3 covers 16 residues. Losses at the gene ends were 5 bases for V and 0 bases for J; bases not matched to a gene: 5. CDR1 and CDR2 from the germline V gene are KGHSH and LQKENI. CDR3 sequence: CASSSFSGSSYNEQFF. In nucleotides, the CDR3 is TGTGCCAGCTCATCATTTAGCGGGAGCTCCTACAATGAGCAGTTCTTC. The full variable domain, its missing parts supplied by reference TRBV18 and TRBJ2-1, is NAGVMQNPRHLVRRRGQEARLRCSPMKGHSHVYWYRQLPEEGLKFMVYLQKENIIDESGMPKERFSAEFPKEGPSILRIQQVVRGDSAAYFCASSSFSGSSYNEQFFGPGTRLTVL.

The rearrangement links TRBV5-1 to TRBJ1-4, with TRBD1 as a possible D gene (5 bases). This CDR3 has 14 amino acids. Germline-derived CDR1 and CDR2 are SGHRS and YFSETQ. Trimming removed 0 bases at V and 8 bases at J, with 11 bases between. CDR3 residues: CASSLGEGAEKLFF. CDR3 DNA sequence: TGCGCCAGCAGCTTGGGGGAAGGGGCCGAAAAACTGTTTTTT.

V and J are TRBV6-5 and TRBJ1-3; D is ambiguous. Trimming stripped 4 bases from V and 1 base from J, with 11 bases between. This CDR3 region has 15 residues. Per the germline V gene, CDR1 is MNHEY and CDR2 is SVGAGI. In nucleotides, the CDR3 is TGTGCCAGCAGTTTCAACAGCAGATCTGGAAACACCATATATTTT. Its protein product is CASSFNSRSGNTIYF.

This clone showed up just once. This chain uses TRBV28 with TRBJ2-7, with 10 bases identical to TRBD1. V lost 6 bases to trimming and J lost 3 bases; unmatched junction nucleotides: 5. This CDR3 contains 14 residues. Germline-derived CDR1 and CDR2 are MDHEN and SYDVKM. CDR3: CASRAGTGVYEQYF. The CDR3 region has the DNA TGTGCCAGCAGAGCCGGGACAGGGGTCTACGAGCAGTACTTC. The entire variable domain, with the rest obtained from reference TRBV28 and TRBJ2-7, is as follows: DVKVTQSSRYLVKRTGEKVFLECVQDMDHENMFWYRQDPGLGLRLIYFSYDVKMKEKGDIPEGYSVSREKKERFSLILESASTNQTSMYLCASRAGTGVYEQYFGPGTRLTVT.

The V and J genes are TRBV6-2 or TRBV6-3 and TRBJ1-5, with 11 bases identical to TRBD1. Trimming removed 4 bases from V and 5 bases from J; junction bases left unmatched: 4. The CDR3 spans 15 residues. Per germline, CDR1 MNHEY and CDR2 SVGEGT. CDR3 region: CASSSRTGGDQPQHF. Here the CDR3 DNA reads TGTGCCAGCAGTTCTAGGACAGGGGGCGATCAGCCCCAGCATTTT.

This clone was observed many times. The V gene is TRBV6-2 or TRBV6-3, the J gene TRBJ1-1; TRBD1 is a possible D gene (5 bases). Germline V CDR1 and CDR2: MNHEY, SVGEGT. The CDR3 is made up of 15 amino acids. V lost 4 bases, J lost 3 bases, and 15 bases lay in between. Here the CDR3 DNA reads TGTGCCAGCAGTTCCCTATCCATAGGGGACACTGAAGCTTTCTTT. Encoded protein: CASSSLSIGDTEAFF.

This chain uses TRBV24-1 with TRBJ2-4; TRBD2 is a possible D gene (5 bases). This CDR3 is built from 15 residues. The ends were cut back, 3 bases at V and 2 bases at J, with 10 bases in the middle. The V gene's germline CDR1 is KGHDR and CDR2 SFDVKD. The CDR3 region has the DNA TGTGCCACCAGTGATCCCGGGGATTCCAAAAACATTCAGTACTTC. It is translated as CATSDPGDSKNIQYF.

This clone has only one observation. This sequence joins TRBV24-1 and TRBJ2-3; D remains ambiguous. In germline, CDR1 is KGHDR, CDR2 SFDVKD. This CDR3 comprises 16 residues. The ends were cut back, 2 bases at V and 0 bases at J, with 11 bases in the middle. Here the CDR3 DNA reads TGTGCCACCAGTGATTCGCGAGGCCTTAGCACAGATACGCAGTATTTT. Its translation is CATSDSRGLSTDTQYF.

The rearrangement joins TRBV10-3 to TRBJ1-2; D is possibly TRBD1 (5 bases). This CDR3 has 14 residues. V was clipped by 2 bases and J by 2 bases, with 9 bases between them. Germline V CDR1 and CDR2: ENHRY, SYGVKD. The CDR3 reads CAISEPTVNYGYTF. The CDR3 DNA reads TGTGCCATCAGTGAGCCGACAGTGAACTATGGCTACACCTTC.

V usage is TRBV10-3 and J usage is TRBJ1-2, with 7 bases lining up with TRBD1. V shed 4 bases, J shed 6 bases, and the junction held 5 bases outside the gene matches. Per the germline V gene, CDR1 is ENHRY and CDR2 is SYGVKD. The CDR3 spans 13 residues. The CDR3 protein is CAISGGQLDGYTF. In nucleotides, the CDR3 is TGTGCCATCAGTGGGGGACAGCTAGATGGCTACACCTTC.

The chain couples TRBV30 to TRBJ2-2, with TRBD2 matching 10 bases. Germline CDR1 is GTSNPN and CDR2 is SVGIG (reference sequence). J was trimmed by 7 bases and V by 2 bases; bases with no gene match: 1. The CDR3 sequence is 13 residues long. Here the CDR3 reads CAWSRLAGGELFF. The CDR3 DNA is TGTGCCTGGAGTCGACTAGCGGGCGGGGAGCTGTTTTTT.

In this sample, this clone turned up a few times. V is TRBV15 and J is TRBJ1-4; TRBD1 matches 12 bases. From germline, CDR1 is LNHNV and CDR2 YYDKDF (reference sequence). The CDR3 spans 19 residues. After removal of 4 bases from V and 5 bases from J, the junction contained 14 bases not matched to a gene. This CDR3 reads CATSIVISGTGGANEKLFF. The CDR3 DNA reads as TGTGCCACCAGCATCGTTATTTCCGGGACAGGGGGCGCAAATGAAAAACTGTTTTTT.

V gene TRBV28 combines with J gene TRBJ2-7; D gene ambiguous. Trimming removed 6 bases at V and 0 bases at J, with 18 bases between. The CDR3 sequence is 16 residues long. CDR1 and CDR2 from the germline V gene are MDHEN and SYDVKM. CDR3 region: CASRIPGSLSSYEQYF. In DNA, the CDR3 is TGTGCCAGCAGGATACCAGGCAGCCTTTCCTCCTACGAGCAGTACTTC.

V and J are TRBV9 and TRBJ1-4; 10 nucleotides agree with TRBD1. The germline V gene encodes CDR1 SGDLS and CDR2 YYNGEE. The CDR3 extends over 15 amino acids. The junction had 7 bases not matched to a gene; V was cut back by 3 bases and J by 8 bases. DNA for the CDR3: TGTGCCAGCAGCGGGGCCCCGACAGGGGGCGAAAAACTGTTTTTT. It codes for CASSGAPTGGEKLFF.

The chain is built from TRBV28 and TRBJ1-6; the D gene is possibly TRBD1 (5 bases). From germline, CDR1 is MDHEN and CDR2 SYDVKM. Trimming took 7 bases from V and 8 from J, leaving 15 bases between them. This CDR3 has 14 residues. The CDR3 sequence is CASTRTQGYSPLHF. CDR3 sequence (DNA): TGTGCCAGCACGCGGACCCAGGGCTATTCACCCCTCCACTTT.

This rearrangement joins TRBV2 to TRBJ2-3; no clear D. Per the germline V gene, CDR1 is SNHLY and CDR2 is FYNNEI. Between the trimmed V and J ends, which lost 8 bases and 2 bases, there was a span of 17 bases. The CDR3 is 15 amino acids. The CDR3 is CASVSARPYTDTQYF. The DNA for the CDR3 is TGTGCCAGCGTGTCAGCCAGGCCCTACACAGATACGCAGTATTTT.

CDR3 residues: CASSFSKWGGETQYF. The CDR3 DNA is TGTGCCAGCAGCTTCTCGAAGTGGGGGGGAGAGACCCAGTACTTC. The chain recombines TRBV5-6 with TRBJ2-5, with 7 nucleotides matching TRBD2. Looked up from germline, CDR1 is SGHDT and CDR2 is YYEEEE. J gave up 4 bases and V 2 bases, and 8 bases lay outside the gene matches. This CDR3 spans 15 amino acids.

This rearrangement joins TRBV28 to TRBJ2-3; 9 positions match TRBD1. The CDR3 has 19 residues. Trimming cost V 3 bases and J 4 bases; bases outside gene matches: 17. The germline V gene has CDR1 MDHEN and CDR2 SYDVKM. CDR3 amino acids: CASSFPATGGYPHPDTQYF. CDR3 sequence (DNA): TGTGCCAGCAGTTTCCCGGCGACAGGGGGGTACCCACACCCAGATACGCAGTATTTT.

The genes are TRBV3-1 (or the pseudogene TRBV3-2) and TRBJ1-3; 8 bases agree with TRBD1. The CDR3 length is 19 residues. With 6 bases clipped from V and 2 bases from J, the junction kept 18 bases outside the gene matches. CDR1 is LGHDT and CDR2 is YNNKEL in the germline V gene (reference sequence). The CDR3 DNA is TGTGCCAGCAGATCATCCATCTCGGGACAGGCGGCACCTGGAAACACCATATATTTT. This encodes CASRSSISGQAAPGNTIYF.

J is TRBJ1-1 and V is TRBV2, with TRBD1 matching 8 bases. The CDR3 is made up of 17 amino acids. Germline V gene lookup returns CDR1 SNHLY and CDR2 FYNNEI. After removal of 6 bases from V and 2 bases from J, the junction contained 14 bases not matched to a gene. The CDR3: CASSSVRQGAANTEAFF. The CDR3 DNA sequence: TGTGCCAGCAGCAGCGTCCGGCAGGGGGCGGCCAACACTGAAGCTTTCTTT.